This record looks at one T cell receptor beta chain sequence and its context. The CDR3 is made up of 12 amino acids. Germline CDR1 KGHSH, CDR2 LQKENI. V lost 10 bases to trimming and J lost 6 bases, with 15 bases between them. This entry belongs to a study of cytomegalovirus exposure and HLA in healthy donors. Use of 60 Vbeta and 13 Jbeta primers characterized the PCR. TCRdb's table, derived via immunoSEQ multiplex PCR, lists solely in-frame clones and lacks some. The sample gives some 100,000 clones, 65% to 75% of which show up once; approximately 4.3% is in the top ten. The specimen was PBMCs. The TCR originated in a woman aged 18-29 years in good health and CMV-seropositive. The rearrangement joins TRBV18 to TRBJ1-1; D is perhaps TRBD1 (6 bases). Here the CDR3 DNA reads TGTGCCACCCGTGGGGGCAACGCTGAAGCTTTCTTT. Encoded protein: CATRGGNAEAFF. Full variable domain (outside the CDR3, taken from reference TRBV18 and TRBJ1-1): NAGVMQNPRHLVRRRGQEARLRCSPMKGHSHVYWYRQLPEEGLKFMVYLQKENIIDESGMPKERFSAEFPKEGPSILRIQQVVRGDSAAYFCATRGGNAEAFFGQGTRLTVV.